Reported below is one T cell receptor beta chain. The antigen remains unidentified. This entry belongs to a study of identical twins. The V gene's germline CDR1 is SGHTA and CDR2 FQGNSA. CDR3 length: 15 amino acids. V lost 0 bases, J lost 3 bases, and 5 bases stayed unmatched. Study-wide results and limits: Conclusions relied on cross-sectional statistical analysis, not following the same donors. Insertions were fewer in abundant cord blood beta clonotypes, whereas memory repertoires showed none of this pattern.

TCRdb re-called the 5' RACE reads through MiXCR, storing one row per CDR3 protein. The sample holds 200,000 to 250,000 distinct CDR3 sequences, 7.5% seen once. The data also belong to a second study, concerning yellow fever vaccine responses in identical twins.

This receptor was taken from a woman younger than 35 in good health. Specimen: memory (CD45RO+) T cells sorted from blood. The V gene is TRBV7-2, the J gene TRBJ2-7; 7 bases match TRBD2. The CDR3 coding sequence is TGTGCCAGCAGCTTAGCCCCGGGAGGTAACTACGAGCAGTACTTC. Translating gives CASSLAPGGNYEQYF.